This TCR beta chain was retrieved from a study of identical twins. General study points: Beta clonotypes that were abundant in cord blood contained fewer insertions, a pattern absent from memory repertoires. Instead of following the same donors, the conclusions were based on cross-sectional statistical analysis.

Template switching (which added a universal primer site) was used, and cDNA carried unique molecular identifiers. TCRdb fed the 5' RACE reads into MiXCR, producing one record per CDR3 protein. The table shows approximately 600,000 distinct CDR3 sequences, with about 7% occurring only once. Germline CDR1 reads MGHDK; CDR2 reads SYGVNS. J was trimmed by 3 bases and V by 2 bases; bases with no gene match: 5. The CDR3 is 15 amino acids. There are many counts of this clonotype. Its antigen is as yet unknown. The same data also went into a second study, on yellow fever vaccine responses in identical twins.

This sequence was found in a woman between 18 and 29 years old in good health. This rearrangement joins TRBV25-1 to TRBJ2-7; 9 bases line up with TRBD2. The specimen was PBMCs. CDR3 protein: CASSEPAGGLYEQYF. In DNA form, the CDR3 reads TGTGCCAGCAGTGAACCAGCGGGAGGACTCTACGAGCAGTACTTC.